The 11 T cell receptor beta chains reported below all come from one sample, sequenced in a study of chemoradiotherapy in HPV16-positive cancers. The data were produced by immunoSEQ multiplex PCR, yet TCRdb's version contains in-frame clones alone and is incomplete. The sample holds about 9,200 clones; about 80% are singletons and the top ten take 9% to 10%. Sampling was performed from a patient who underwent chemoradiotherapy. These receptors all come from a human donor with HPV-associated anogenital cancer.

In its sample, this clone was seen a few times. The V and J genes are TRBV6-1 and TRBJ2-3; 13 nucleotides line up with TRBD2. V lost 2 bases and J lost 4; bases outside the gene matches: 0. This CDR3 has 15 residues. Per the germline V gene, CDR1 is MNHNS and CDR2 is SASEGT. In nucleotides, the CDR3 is TGTGCCAGCAGTGAAACTAGCGGGGGGGCAGATACGCAGTATTTT. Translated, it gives CASSETSGGADTQYF.

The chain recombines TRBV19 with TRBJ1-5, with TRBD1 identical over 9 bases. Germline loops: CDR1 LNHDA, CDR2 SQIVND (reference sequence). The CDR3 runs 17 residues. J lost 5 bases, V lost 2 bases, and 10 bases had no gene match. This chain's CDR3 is CASSIHLGQGFYQPQHF. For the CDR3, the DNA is TGTGCCAGTAGTATACACCTGGGACAGGGTTTTTATCAGCCCCAGCATTTT.

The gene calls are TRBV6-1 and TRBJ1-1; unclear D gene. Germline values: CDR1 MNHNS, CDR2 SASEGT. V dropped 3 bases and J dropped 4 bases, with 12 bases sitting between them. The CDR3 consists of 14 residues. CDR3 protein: CASSDPTRGTEAFF. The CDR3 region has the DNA TGTGCCAGCAGTGACCCGACCCGGGGCACTGAAGCTTTCTTT.

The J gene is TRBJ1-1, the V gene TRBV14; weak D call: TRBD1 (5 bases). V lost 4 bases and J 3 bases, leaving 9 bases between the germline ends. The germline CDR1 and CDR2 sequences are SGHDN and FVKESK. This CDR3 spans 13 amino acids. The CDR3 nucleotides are TGTGCCAGCAGCCCCCAGGGATACACTGAAGCTTTCTTT. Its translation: CASSPQGYTEAFF. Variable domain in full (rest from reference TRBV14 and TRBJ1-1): EAGVTQFPSHSVIEKGQTVTLRCDPISGHDNLYWYRRVMGKEIKFLLHFVKESKQDESGMPNNRFLAERTGGTYSTLKVQPAELEDSGVYFCASSPQGYTEAFFGQGTRLTVV.

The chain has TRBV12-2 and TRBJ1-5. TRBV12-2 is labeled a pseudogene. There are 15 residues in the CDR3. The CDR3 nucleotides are TGTGCAAGTCGCCACCAAGGAGAGGGGAATCAGCCCCAGCATTTT. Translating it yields CASRHQGEGNQPQHF.

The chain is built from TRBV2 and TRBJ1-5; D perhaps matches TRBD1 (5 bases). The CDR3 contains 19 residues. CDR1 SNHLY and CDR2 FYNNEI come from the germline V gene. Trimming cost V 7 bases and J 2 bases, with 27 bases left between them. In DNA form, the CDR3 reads TGTGCCAGCACTTATTCTCTGACGGACACCGGAGGAGGCAATCAGCCCCAGCATTTT. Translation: CASTYSLTDTGGGNQPQHF.

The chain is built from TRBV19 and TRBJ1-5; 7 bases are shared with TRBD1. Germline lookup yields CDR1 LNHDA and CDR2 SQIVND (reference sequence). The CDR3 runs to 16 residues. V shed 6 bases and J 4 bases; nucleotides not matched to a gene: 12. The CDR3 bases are TGTGCCAGTAGGGGCCGGGACAGTCGAGTAAATCAGCCCCAGCATTTT. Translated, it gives CASRGRDSRVNQPQHF.

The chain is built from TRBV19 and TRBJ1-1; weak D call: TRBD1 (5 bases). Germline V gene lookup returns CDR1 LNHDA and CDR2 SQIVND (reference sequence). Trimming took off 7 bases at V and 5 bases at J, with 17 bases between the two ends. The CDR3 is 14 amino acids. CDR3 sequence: CASNRQGKGTEAFF. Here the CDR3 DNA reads TGTGCCAGTAACCGACAAGGGAAGGGGACTGAAGCTTTCTTT.

In nucleotides, the CDR3 is TGTGCCATCAGTGAAAGAGGGGGGGGGTATGGCTACACCTTC. Translating gives CAISERGGGYGYTF. The chain couples TRBV10-3 to TRBJ1-2, with D possibly TRBD1 on 6 matching bases. This CDR3 has 14 residues. Germline V gene data show CDR1 as ENHRY and CDR2 as SYGVKD. V was clipped by 3 bases and J by 5 bases, with 13 bases between them.

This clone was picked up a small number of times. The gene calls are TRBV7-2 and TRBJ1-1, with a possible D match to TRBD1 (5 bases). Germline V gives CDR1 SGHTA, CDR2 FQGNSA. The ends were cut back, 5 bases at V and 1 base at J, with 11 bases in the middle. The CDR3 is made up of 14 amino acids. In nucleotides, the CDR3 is TGTGCCAGCAGCCCTGGGGCAGCGAACACTGAAGCTTTCTTT. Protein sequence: CASSPGAANTEAFF.

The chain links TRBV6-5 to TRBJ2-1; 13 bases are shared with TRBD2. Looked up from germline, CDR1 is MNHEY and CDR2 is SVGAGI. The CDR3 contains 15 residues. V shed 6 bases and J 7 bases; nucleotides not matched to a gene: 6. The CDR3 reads CASSQGTSGANEQFF. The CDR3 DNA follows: TGTGCCAGCAGCCAAGGGACTAGCGGGGCGAATGAGCAGTTCTTC.